This paragraph covers one T cell receptor (beta chain) sequence. No antigen is known for it. The data originate from a study of T cells in tumors after PD-1 blockade. Trimming took off 2 bases at V and 6 bases at J, with 16 bases between the two ends. CDR1 MNHEY and CDR2 SVGEGT come from the germline V gene. CDR3 length equals 15 residues. Input was roughly 550 ng to 6,004 ng of genomic DNA from tumor or blood. This table comes from immunoSEQ multiplex PCR, and its TCRdb copy is limited to in-frame clones, with some not included. The data hold approximately 12,000 clones, with 63% observed a single time. Findings and limits, study-wide: Expanded exhausted CD8+ clones after therapy were mostly novel clonotypes. Peripheral recruitment is suggested, as some novel exhausted tumor clones were in pre-treatment blood.

The chain employs TRBV6-2 or TRBV6-3 and TRBJ1-1; TRBD1 is a possible D gene (5 bases). Sequenced here: tumor tissue, sampled before anti-PD-1 treatment. This TCR came from a human donor with basal cell carcinoma. CDR3 nucleotides: TGTGCCAGCAGTTACGGGACGGTTGAATGGCCTGAAGCTTTCTTT. Translated, it gives CASSYGTVEWPEAFF.